The 12 T cell receptor beta chains in this list originate from one sample, sequenced in a study of early T cells in non-severe SARS-CoV-2 infection (dated by TCRdb to the early 2020s). The protocol used for the library was 5' RACE. These reads were obtained on a NextSeq 500. Starting from the raw public reads, TCRdb applied fastp trimming at Q25, assembled clones with MiXCR and retained in-frame beta chains. Duplicate CDR3 protein sequences are folded into a single record with the most common DNA and genes. The sample table shows fewer than 50,000 distinct CDR3 sequences, and 9.5% to 15% are seen once. The top ten hold 16% of the sample. The sample taken for sequencing was whole blood. The receptors originated from an adult who was a healthcare worker with PCR-confirmed SARS-CoV-2 infection or an uninfected control (not recorded which).

Only a few counts were recorded for this clonotype. The chain joins TRBV11-2 to TRBJ2-7; D ambiguous. The CDR3 has 15 amino acids. V gave up 1 base and J gave up 2 bases, with 12 bases separating them. Germline V gene lookup returns CDR1 SGHAT and CDR2 FQNNGV. For the CDR3, the DNA is TGTGCCAGCAGCTTAGTTCGCGGAGAAGCCTACGAGCAGTACTTC. Protein sequence: CASSLVRGEAYEQYF.

The V call is TRBV7-2, the J call TRBJ2-7, with 9 positions matching TRBD1. Germline CDR1 SGHTA, CDR2 FQGNSA. This CDR3 contains 17 residues. Losses at the gene ends were 4 bases for V and 5 bases for J; bases not matched to a gene: 15. DNA for the CDR3: TGTGCCAGCAGCTGGGGGACCGGGACAGGGAAGTCTAACGAGCAGTACTTC. It yields the protein CASSWGTGTGKSNEQYF.

There are many counts of this clonotype. The gene calls are TRBV7-9 and TRBJ2-2; TRBD2 might be the D (6 bases). The CDR3 runs 15 residues. CDR1 is SEHNR, CDR2 FQNEAQ, per germline (reference sequence). V lost 2 bases and J lost 4, with 11 bases in between. The CDR3, as DNA: TGTGCCAGCAGCTTATTTACCGGGAGCACCGGGGAGCTGTTTTTT. It encodes CASSLFTGSTGELFF. Using reference TRBV7-9 and TRBJ2-2 for the parts outside the CDR3, the full variable domain is DTGVSQNPRHKITKRGQNVTFRCDPISEHNRLYWYRQTLGQGPEFLTYFQNEAQLEKSRLLSDRFSAERPKGSFSTLEIQRTEQGDSAMYLCASSLFTGSTGELFFGEGSRLTVL.

The V and J genes are TRBV6-5 and TRBJ2-1, with 11 bases that match TRBD2. Trimming removed 5 bases from V and 4 bases from J; junction bases left unmatched: 4. The V gene's germline CDR1 is MNHEY and CDR2 SVGAGI. CDR3 size: 15 residues. As DNA, the CDR3 is TGTGCCAGCAGTAGTAGCGGGAGGGGTTACAATGAGCAGTTCTTC. Its protein product is CASSSSGRGYNEQFF.

This clonotype has only a few counts. This chain connects TRBV13 to TRBJ1-6; D unclear. Germline CDR1 and CDR2: PRHDT and FYEKMQ (reference sequence). CDR3 length: 12 residues. The V end lost 6 bases, the J end lost 10 bases, and 10 bases lay between the germline ends. CDR3 sequence reads: CASRKHGSPLHF. CDR3 DNA: TGTGCCAGCAGGAAGCATGGGTCACCCCTCCACTTT.

This clonotype was detected many times. The CDR3 spells CASSSLAGGEQFF. DNA of the CDR3: TGTGCCAGCAGCTCGCTAGCGGGGGGCGAGCAGTTCTTC. This chain uses TRBV7-3 with TRBJ2-1, with 11 bases that match TRBD2. The trim removed 4 bases at V and 10 bases at J, leaving 3 bases unmatched. CDR1 SGHTA and CDR2 FQGTGA come from the germline V gene. The CDR3 length is 13 residues.

The chain employs TRBV20-1 and TRBJ2-4; D uncertain. The CDR3 is 13 residues long. Trimming took off 3 bases at V and 13 bases at J, with 19 bases between the two ends. CDR1 and CDR2 (germline): DFQATT, SNEGSKA (reference sequence). CDR3 sequence (DNA): TGCAGTGCTAGGGTCGAAGGAAGCCAATTACAGTACTTC. Its translation is CSARVEGSQLQYF.

By frequency in the sample, this clonotype is medium-sized. The V and J genes are TRBV29-1 and TRBJ2-1; the match to TRBD2 covers 14 bases. Germline values: CDR1 SQVTM, CDR2 ANQGSEA. This CDR3 spans 14 amino acids. Trimming at V came to 6 bases and at J to 10 bases, leaving 8 bases not matched to a gene. The CDR3 nucleotides are TGCAGCGTCGGGGGACTAGCGGGAGTTGGAGAGCAGTTCTTC. Protein product: CSVGGLAGVGEQFF.

This clonotype occurred many times. V usage is TRBV24-1 and J usage is TRBJ1-1, with TRBD1 identical over 11 bases. This CDR3 is built from 13 residues. Germline trimming cut 10 bases from V and 7 bases from J; bases unmatched to any gene: 7. CDR1 and CDR2 (germline): KGHDR, SFDVKD. The chain's CDR3 is CATRGQGADEAFF. In nucleotides, the CDR3 is TGTGCCACTCGCGGACAGGGGGCAGATGAAGCTTTCTTT.

This clonotype showed up many times. Compared with germline, one end of the junction differs, possibly owing to a read error. V and J are TRBV20-1 and TRBJ1-2; TRBD1 agrees at 8 bases. CDR1 and CDR2 from the germline V gene are DFQATT and SNEGSKA (reference sequence). The length of the CDR3 is 11 residues. Written as DNA, the CDR3 is TGCAGTGCTACCCGACAGGGGCCCCTCTCCTTC. Protein product: CSATRQGPLSF.

This clonotype was detected a few times. The chain is built from TRBV7-8 and TRBJ1-4, with D possibly matching TRBD1 (6 bases). The CDR3 sequence is 14 residues long. Trimming removed 6 bases from V and 4 bases from J, with 12 bases in between. The germline V gene has CDR1 SGHVS and CDR2 FQNEAQ. The CDR3 DNA follows: TGTGCCAGCAGAACAGGGAGCGGTAATGAAAAACTGTTTTTT. It yields the protein CASRTGSGNEKLFF.

This clonotype was detected a few times. This chain joins TRBV20-1 and TRBJ2-3; 7 nucleotides align to TRBD2. V was clipped by 2 bases and J by 2 bases; unmatched bases: 4. The CDR3 runs 14 residues. The germline V gene encodes CDR1 DFQATT and CDR2 SNEGSKA (reference sequence). The CDR3 loop reads CSARHSGSTDTQYF. The DNA of the CDR3 is TGCAGTGCTAGACATAGCGGGTCCACAGATACGCAGTATTTT.